This T cell receptor beta chain derives from a study of T cells after yellow fever vaccination. Note on this clonotype: Its antigen is unknown.

A process of 5'RACE template switching, which added a universal primer site and UMIs, was used to make TCR cDNA. TCRdb re-analysed the 5' RACE reads in MiXCR, keeping a single row per CDR3 protein. The table has about 340,000 distinct CDR3 sequences, approximately 12% seen once. The study, taken as a whole, reports: After the booster, 95% to 98% of CD4 and 88% of CD8 primary-response clones were re-detected.

The CDR3 is 14 residues long. Trimming took 0 bases from V and 10 from J, leaving 16 bases between them. Germline assignment: CDR1 SGDLS and CDR2 YYNGEE. The sample here was CD4+ T cells sorted from PBMCs, taken 15 days after the yellow fever booster vaccination. The chain combines TRBV9 with TRBJ1-2, with D possibly TRBD1 on 6 matching bases. This TCR came from a man between 18 and 35 years old who received the YFV17D yellow fever vaccine. The CDR3 coding sequence is TGTGCCAGCAGCGTAGACTATCAGGGGAACGTCTACACCTTC. It is translated as CASSVDYQGNVYTF.